This T cell receptor (beta chain) was profiled in a study of cytomegalovirus exposure and HLA in healthy donors. The germline V gene has CDR1 SGHKS and CDR2 YYEKEE (reference sequence). This CDR3 has 15 amino acids. V lost 0 bases to trimming and J lost 8 bases; unmatched junction nucleotides: 10. The study ran its PCR with 60 Vbeta and 13 Jbeta primers. Profiled with immunoSEQ multiplex PCR; TCRdb holds only in-frame clones, not every one. The sample includes 150,000 or so clones, roughly 75% of them seen just once. Overall study findings and caveats: More than 150 TCR beta chains were listed as cytomegalovirus-associated.

As concerns this clone: Its target is not known.

This TCR was recovered from a middle-aged man in good health and CMV-seronegative. The chain employs TRBV5-5 and TRBJ1-2; TRBD1 agrees at 7 bases. Sequencing used PBMCs. DNA for the CDR3: TGTGCCAGCAGCTTGGATAGGGGGCTTTATGGGGGCTACACCTTC. This encodes CASSLDRGLYGGYTF.